The entry that follows covers one T cell receptor beta chain sequence. Method: immunoSEQ multiplex PCR; TCRdb's copy keeps in-frame clones and lacks some. This table has a few hundred thousand clones, 91% appearing once. These data are taken from a study of blood T cell repertoires in COVID-19. About the research overall: T cells, B-cell-depleted T cells, or PBMCs supplied cDNA or gDNA.

The CDR3 spans 12 residues. The ends lost 3 bases at V and 7 bases at J; junction bases unmatched: 2. This TCR derives from a person aged 18 to 35 with COVID-19, enrolled during active disease. V usage is TRBV12-3 or TRBV12-4 and J usage is TRBJ1-2; 7 bases fit TRBD1. Sequenced: peripheral blood. For the CDR3, the DNA is TGTGCCAGCAGTTTCGACAGGGCTGGCTACACCTTC. This translates into CASSFDRAGYTF.